Listed here are 7 T cell receptor beta chains from one sample, sequenced in a study of shared clonotypes between healthy human individuals. The method was immunoSEQ multiplex PCR; TCRdb's version includes in-frame clones alone and lacks a portion of them. The sample records some 1 million clones, 70% to 80% being singletons. Sequenced material: memory CD4+ T cells sorted from blood. Documented subset: CD45RA-negative fraction. Receptors were obtained from a man aged 18 to 30 in good health.

The chain has TRBV4-1 and TRBJ2-3; the D is unclear. CDR3 length: 15 amino acids. Germline CDR1 is MGHRA and CDR2 is YSYEKL. V gave up 1 base and J gave up 0 bases, with 8 bases separating them. In DNA form, the CDR3 reads TGCGCCAGCAGCCAAGGGTTAGTAAGCACAGATACGCAGTATTTT. This gives the protein CASSQGLVSTDTQYF.

The chain is built from TRBV5-1 and TRBJ2-3; 8 nucleotides agree with TRBD1. The junction had 9 bases not matched to a gene; V was cut back by 6 bases and J by 3 bases. The CDR3 loop spans 15 amino acids. Per the germline V gene, CDR1 is SGHRS and CDR2 is YFSETQ. Written as DNA, the CDR3 is TGCGCCAGCACGTTACAGGGGGACCGGACAGATACGCAGTATTTT. It yields the protein CASTLQGDRTDTQYF.

The count of this clone is one. The chain recombines TRBV5-6 with TRBJ1-3; D gene uncertain. The CDR3 consists of 15 residues. Germline V gene sequence: CDR1 SGHDT, CDR2 YYEEEE. The V end was cut by 5 bases, the J end by 1 base, with 13 bases between. The DNA for the CDR3 is TGTGCCAGCAGTCCTCAGGTGGGGTCTGGAAACACCATATATTTT. Translated: CASSPQVGSGNTIYF.

This clone was observed a few times. This chain connects TRBV5-4 to TRBJ1-2, with TRBD1 matching over 8 bases. Per the germline V gene, CDR1 is SGHNT and CDR2 is YYREEE (reference sequence). The CDR3 consists of 14 residues. Trimming took 5 bases from V and 0 from J; bases not matched to a gene: 3. This CDR3 reads CASSTGGPNYGYTF. The CDR3 DNA reads as TGTGCCAGCAGTACAGGGGGACCTAACTATGGCTACACCTTC.

In nucleotides, the CDR3 is TGTGCCAGCAGCTTAGTATGGGGGGCCTACGAGCAGTACTTC. It encodes CASSLVWGAYEQYF. The chain joins TRBV7-2 to TRBJ2-7; D possibly corresponds to TRBD2 (6 bases). The V and J ends lost 1 base and 2 bases respectively, with 9 bases between them. Germline lookup yields CDR1 SGHTA and CDR2 FQGNSA. This CDR3 is 14 amino acids long.

This chain links TRBV7-2 with TRBJ1-1, with TRBD1 matching 7 bases. The CDR3 spans 13 residues. Germline CDR1 reads SGHTA; CDR2 reads FQGNSA. V lost 5 bases to trimming and J lost 6 bases; unmatched junction nucleotides: 6. The CDR3 loop reads CASSLYRGPEAFF. CDR3 nucleotide sequence: TGTGCCAGCAGCCTCTACAGGGGACCTGAAGCTTTCTTT.

The chain joins TRBV10-3 to TRBJ1-2, with 7 bases lining up with TRBD1. This CDR3 is 14 amino acids long. CDR1 and CDR2 (germline): ENHRY, SYGVKD. The trim removed 2 bases at V and 4 bases at J, leaving 4 bases unmatched. The CDR3 region has the DNA TGTGCCATCAGTGAGGCCCGGGACAGCTATGGCTACACCTTC. It encodes CAISEARDSYGYTF.